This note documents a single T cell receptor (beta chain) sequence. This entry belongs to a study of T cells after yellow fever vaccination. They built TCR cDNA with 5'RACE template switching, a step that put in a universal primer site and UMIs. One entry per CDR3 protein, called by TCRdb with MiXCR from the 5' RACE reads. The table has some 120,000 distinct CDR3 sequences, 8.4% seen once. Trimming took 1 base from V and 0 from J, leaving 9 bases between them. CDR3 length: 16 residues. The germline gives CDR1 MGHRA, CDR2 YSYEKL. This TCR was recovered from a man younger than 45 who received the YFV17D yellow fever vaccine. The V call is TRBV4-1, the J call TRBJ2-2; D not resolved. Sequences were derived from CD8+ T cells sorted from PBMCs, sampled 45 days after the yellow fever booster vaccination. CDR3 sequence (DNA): TGCGCCAGCAGCCAAGCGAGGATTACGAACACCGGGGAGCTGTTTTTT. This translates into CASSQARITNTGELFF.